This entry is about one TCR beta chain. This entry belongs to a study of blood T cell repertoires in COVID-19. The length of the CDR3 is 15 residues. Germline values: CDR1 GTSNPN, CDR2 SVGIG (reference sequence). V lost 5 bases and J 1 base, leaving 17 bases between the germline ends. Per the original methods: Amplified reference gene primers provided the basis for estimating nucleated cell counts. Sequencing was performed with immunoSEQ multiplex PCR; in TCRdb, only in-frame clones are kept and a portion is missing. V, J and clone size reflect that table, while D and trimming were determined from the DNA. The table records a few hundred thousand clones, approximately 86% of them present only once.

The chain links TRBV30 to TRBJ1-2, with D possibly TRBD1 on 6 matching bases. The specimen sequenced was peripheral blood. The TCR was taken from a young woman with acute or convalescent COVID-19. This chain's CDR3 is CAWPGRGLNNYGYTF. The CDR3, as DNA: TGTGCCTGGCCTGGCAGGGGCCTCAATAACTATGGCTACACCTTC.